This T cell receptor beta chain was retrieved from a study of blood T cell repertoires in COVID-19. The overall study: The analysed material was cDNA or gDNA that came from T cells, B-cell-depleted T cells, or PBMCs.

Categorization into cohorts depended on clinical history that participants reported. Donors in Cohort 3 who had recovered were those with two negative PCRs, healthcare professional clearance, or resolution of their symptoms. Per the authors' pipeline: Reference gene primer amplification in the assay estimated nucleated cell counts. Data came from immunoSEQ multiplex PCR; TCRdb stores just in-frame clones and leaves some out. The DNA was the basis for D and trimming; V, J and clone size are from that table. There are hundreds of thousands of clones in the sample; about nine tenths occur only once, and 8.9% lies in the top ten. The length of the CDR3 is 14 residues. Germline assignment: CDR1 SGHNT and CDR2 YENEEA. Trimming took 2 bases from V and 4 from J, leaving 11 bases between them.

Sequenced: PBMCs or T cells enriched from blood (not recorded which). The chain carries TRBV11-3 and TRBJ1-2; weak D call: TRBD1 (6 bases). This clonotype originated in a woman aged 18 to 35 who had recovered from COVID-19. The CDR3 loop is CASSLQGRSYGYTF. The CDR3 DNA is TGTGCCAGCAGCTTACAGGGGCGCAGCTATGGCTACACCTTC.